These 16 T cell receptor beta chains were all obtained from the same sample, sequenced in a study of control samples from healthy donors and cancer patients. Assay used: immunoSEQ multiplex PCR; TCRdb lists only in-frame clones, some missing. The profile shows about 140,000 clones, more than 90% of them singletons. Material for sequencing was blood. Source of these receptors: a man between 25 and 39 years old in good health.

V is TRBV28 and J is TRBJ2-1; no clear D gene. Germline V CDR1 and CDR2: MDHEN, SYDVKM. V was cut by 2 bases and J by 0 bases, with 11 bases left in between. This CDR3 region has 16 residues. In DNA, the CDR3 is TGTGCCAGCAGTTTAGGCACCACCAGCTCCTACAATGAGCAGTTCTTC. Translating gives CASSLGTTSSYNEQFF.

The chain combines TRBV6-1 with TRBJ1-1; perhaps TRBD1 as D (6 bases). V lost 1 base and J lost 1, with 10 bases in between. Germline V gene data show CDR1 as MNHNS and CDR2 as SASEGT. CDR3 length equals 15 residues. The CDR3 loop reads CASSEVTGTNTEAFF. In DNA, the CDR3 is TGTGCCAGCAGTGAAGTGACAGGCACGAACACTGAAGCTTTCTTT.

Of note for this clone: Different DNA sequences within this sample yield the same CDR3. This chain joins TRBV18 and TRBJ2-5; 11 bases map to TRBD2. The CDR3 runs to 16 residues. CDR1 and CDR2 from the germline V gene are KGHSH and LQKENI. The trim removed 6 bases at V and 1 base at J, leaving 7 bases unmatched. Here the CDR3 reads CASSPLAGGFQETQYF. In DNA, the CDR3 is TGTGCCAGCTCCCCGCTAGCGGGAGGATTCCAAGAGACCCAGTACTTC.

This clone was detected only once. This chain links TRBV7-9 with TRBJ2-7, with TRBD2 identical over 14 bases. Trimming at V came to 5 bases and at J to 5 bases, leaving 2 bases not matched to a gene. The CDR3 is 14 residues long. The germline V gene has CDR1 SEHNR and CDR2 FQNEAQ (reference sequence). For the CDR3, the DNA is TGTGCCAGCAGCACGGGACTAGCGGGAGACGAGCAGTACTTC. Translating gives CASSTGLAGDEQYF.

V usage is TRBV28 and J usage is TRBJ1-1, with 10 bases that match TRBD1. The length of the CDR3 is 15 residues. The V gene's germline CDR1 is MDHEN and CDR2 SYDVKM. After removal of 2 bases from V and 8 bases from J, the junction contained 8 bases not matched to a gene. The CDR3 nucleotides read TGTGCCAGCAGTTTAGCCCCGGGACAGGGGCAAGAAGCTTTCTTT. It yields the protein CASSLAPGQGQEAFF.

This clone was recorded only once. V gene TRBV6-2 or TRBV6-3 combines with J gene TRBJ2-7; TRBD2 matches 13 bases. CDR1 and CDR2 (germline): MNHEY, SVGEGT. The V segment lost 2 bases and the J segment 3 bases; nucleotides outside the gene matches: 16. This CDR3 region has 20 residues. The CDR3 sequence is CASSYGTSGDIVYPVYEQYF. The CDR3, as DNA: TGTGCCAGCAGTTACGGGACTAGCGGGGATATAGTCTACCCGGTCTACGAGCAGTACTTC.

This clone came up once. This rearrangement joins TRBV30 to TRBJ2-2; 11 nucleotides match TRBD2. J gave up 6 bases and V 0 bases, and 0 bases lay outside the gene matches. The CDR3 covers 14 residues. Germline CDR1 and CDR2: GTSNPN and SVGIG (reference sequence). The CDR3 loop reads CAWSVLAGAGELFF. CDR3 DNA: TGTGCCTGGAGTGTACTAGCGGGAGCCGGGGAGCTGTTTTTT. Filled out from reference TRBV30 and TRBJ2-2, the complete variable domain reads SQTIHQWPATLVQPVGSPLSLECTVEGTSNPNLYWYRQAAGRGLQLLFYSVGIGQISSEVPQNLSASRPQDRQFILSSKKLLLSDSGFYLCAWSVLAGAGELFFGEGSRLTVL.

This chain joins TRBV6-4 and TRBJ2-1; 8 bases are shared with TRBD2. The V segment lost 2 bases and the J segment 6 bases; nucleotides outside the gene matches: 6. Germline CDR1 is MRHNA and CDR2 is SNTAGT. This CDR3 is 15 amino acids long. The CDR3 nucleotides are TGTGCCAGCAGTGACGAAGTAGCGGGACCCAATGAGCAGTTCTTC. Residues: CASSDEVAGPNEQFF.

This clone has only one observation. The gene calls are TRBV28 and TRBJ2-3; 8 bases match TRBD2. V was clipped by 6 bases and J by 3 bases; unmatched bases: 8. From germline, CDR1 is MDHEN and CDR2 SYDVKM. This CDR3 comprises 15 residues. The CDR3 DNA reads as TGTGCCAGCAGGAGCGGGAGCGGGGTGACAGATACGCAGTATTTT. Its translation: CASRSGSGVTDTQYF. Combining the CDR3 with reference TRBV28 and TRBJ2-3 gives the whole variable domain DVKVTQSSRYLVKRTGEKVFLECVQDMDHENMFWYRQDPGLGLRLIYFSYDVKMKEKGDIPEGYSVSREKKERFSLILESASTNQTSMYLCASRSGSGVTDTQYFGPGTRLTVL.

The rearrangement links TRBV28 to TRBJ2-1, with TRBD2 identical over 7 bases. Trimming cost V 6 bases and J 3 bases; bases outside gene matches: 11. Germline V gives CDR1 MDHEN, CDR2 SYDVKM. The CDR3 extends over 16 amino acids. CDR3 loop: CASSRIRDYIYNEQFF. In DNA form, the CDR3 reads TGTGCCAGCAGCCGAATTCGGGACTACATCTACAATGAGCAGTTCTTC.

J is TRBJ1-3 and V is TRBV10-3; TRBD1 agrees at 8 bases. This CDR3 region has 13 residues. Unmatched junction bases numbered 6, after V lost 6 bases and J lost 8 bases. Germline CDR1 ENHRY, CDR2 SYGVKD. The DNA for the CDR3 is TGTGCCATCAGCCGGACAGGGTACGACACCATATATTTT. It specifies CAISRTGYDTIYF.

The chain uses TRBV28 and TRBJ1-3; D unclear. This CDR3 spans 13 amino acids. The germline gives CDR1 MDHEN, CDR2 SYDVKM. Between the trimmed V and J ends, which lost 3 bases and 0 bases, there was a span of 3 bases. CDR3 loop: CASSFGSGNTIYF. The CDR3, as DNA: TGTGCCAGCAGTTTCGGCTCTGGAAACACCATATATTTT. Full variable domain (remainder filled in from reference TRBV28 and TRBJ1-3): DVKVTQSSRYLVKRTGEKVFLECVQDMDHENMFWYRQDPGLGLRLIYFSYDVKMKEKGDIPEGYSVSREKKERFSLILESASTNQTSMYLCASSFGSGNTIYFGEGSWLTVV.

This chain joins TRBV30 and TRBJ1-1; D call uncertain. V gave up 0 bases and J gave up 0 bases, with 5 bases separating them. The germline V gene encodes CDR1 GTSNPN and CDR2 SVGIG (reference sequence). CDR3 length: 13 amino acids. This CDR3 reads CAWSVGMNTEAFF. The CDR3 coding sequence is TGTGCCTGGAGTGTTGGGATGAACACTGAAGCTTTCTTT. Based on the CDR3 plus reference TRBV30 and TRBJ1-1, the full variable domain is SQTIHQWPATLVQPVGSPLSLECTVEGTSNPNLYWYRQAAGRGLQLLFYSVGIGQISSEVPQNLSASRPQDRQFILSSKKLLLSDSGFYLCAWSVGMNTEAFFGQGTRLTVV.

The chain uses TRBV7-2 and TRBJ2-1, with 13 bases matching TRBD2. This CDR3 has 17 amino acids. Trimming removed 5 bases from V and 7 bases from J; junction bases left unmatched: 11. Germline V gene sequence: CDR1 SGHTA, CDR2 FQGNSA. CDR3 sequence (DNA): TGTGCCAGCAGCCCAAGGGGACTAGCGGGATTGGAGAATGAGCAGTTCTTC. It is translated as CASSPRGLAGLENEQFF.

J is TRBJ1-2 and V is TRBV7-2; 8 bases fit TRBD1. This CDR3 contains 16 residues. CDR1 is SGHTA and CDR2 is FQGNSA in the germline V gene. V was clipped by 5 bases and J by 3 bases; unmatched bases: 11. CDR3 DNA sequence: TGTGCCAGCAGCGGTCGCGGACAGGGTGAGGACTATGGCTACACCTTC. Its translation is CASSGRGQGEDYGYTF.

The chain links TRBV18 to TRBJ1-4; D is unclear. In germline, CDR1 is KGHSH, CDR2 LQKENI. V was trimmed by 2 bases and J by 0 bases, leaving 4 bases between them. There are 14 residues in the CDR3. This CDR3 reads CASSPTATNEKLFF. Here the CDR3 DNA reads TGTGCCAGCTCACCAACGGCAACTAATGAAAAACTGTTTTTT.